The TCR beta chain under discussion was sequenced for a study of blood T cell repertoires in COVID-19. Overall study context: Material from acute and convalescent COVID-19 was sourced from the United States, Italy and Spain. T cells, B-cell-depleted T cells, or PBMCs supplied cDNA or gDNA.

Trimming took off 8 bases at V and 2 bases at J, with 17 bases between the two ends. CDR1 and CDR2 (germline): SNHLY, FYNNEI. This CDR3 comprises 15 residues. Authors' data handling: Estimation of nucleated cell counts relied on the amplification of reference gene primers. The assay was immunoSEQ multiplex PCR, and TCRdb's table has in-frame clones only and misses some. Clone size and the V and J calls come from that table; the DNA yielded D and trimming. The table includes around 300,000 clones, around 90% detected once. Sequenced material: peripheral blood. The receptor was derived from a young man with active or convalescent COVID-19. This rearrangement joins TRBV2 to TRBJ2-3; D is undetermined. The CDR3 is CASSRPPTNTDTQYF. The DNA for the CDR3 is TGTGCCAGCTCTCGACCCCCTACTAACACAGATACGCAGTATTTT.